The rows below give T cell receptor beta chains drawn from one sample of a study of cytomegalovirus exposure and HLA in healthy donors. Assay used: immunoSEQ multiplex PCR; TCRdb lists only in-frame clones, some missing. The sample contains about 150,000 clones, about four fifths of which appear only once. Sequencing used PBMCs. The source is a young man in good health and CMV-seropositive. Both conserved end residues are part of each CDR3.

v_gene: TRBV18
CDR3aa: CASGGLAGDPAQYF

v_gene: TRBV7-2
CDR3aa: CASSLRSAGFRTDTQYF

v_gene: TRBV7-9
CDR3aa: CSSTTYNEQFF

v_gene: TRBV5-4
CDR3aa: CASSRDRNTEAFF

v_gene: TRBV5-1
CDR3aa: CASSTAGRGTEAFF

v_gene: TRBV12-5
CDR3aa: CASGPWTEFNYGYTF

v_gene: TRBV9
CDR3aa: CASSEGVLQETQYF

v_gene: TRBV7-2
CDR3aa: CASSLLGRTEAFF

v_gene: TRBV19
CDR3aa: CASSTRVSDEQYF

v_gene: TRBV19
CDR3aa: CASSIPQGAGELFF

v_gene: TRBV6-1
CDR3aa: CASSQLGGRNDEQFF

v_gene: TRBV6-6
CDR3aa: CASSYSNYGVGTEAFF

v_gene: TRBV6-4
CDR3aa: CASTKTYRDTTYEQYF

v_gene: TRBV30
CDR3aa: CAWSPQLGNQPQHF

v_gene: TRBV28
CDR3aa: CASSLGQGPYNEQFF

v_gene: TRBV5-4
CDR3aa: CASSLGRDFSAYEQYF

v_gene: TRBV11-2
CDR3aa: CASSLLTGAYNEQFF

v_gene: TRBV5-6
CDR3aa: CASSLVGRGNYGYTF

v_gene: TRBV28
CDR3aa: CASSSWGGSSYNEQFF

v_gene: TRBV25-1
CDR3aa: CASSDPRTSGSLAGELFF

v_gene: TRBV6-5
CDR3aa: CASSYSGTLPYEQYF

v_gene: TRBV5-6
CDR3aa: CASSWGLVTDTQYF

v_gene: TRBV20-1
CDR3aa: CSASGSYEQYF

v_gene: TRBV28
CDR3aa: CASRRTAGNTIYF

v_gene: TRBV5-6
CDR3aa: CASSLGTVNSPLHF

v_gene: TRBV19
CDR3aa: CASSNGQGVIETQYF

v_gene: TRBV7-9
CDR3aa: CSSSLGTGGGGRETQYF

v_gene: TRBV10-3
CDR3aa: CAISGSLAVNSYEQYF

v_gene: TRBV19
CDR3aa: CASSGQASNQPQHF

v_gene: TRBV28
CDR3aa: CASSSTGRVQPQHF

v_gene: TRBV9
CDR3aa: CASSVVGSGGGTYNEQFF

v_gene: TRBV7-2
CDR3aa: CASVSGNQETQYF

v_gene: TRBV10-3
CDR3aa: CAILGANTEAFF

v_gene: TRBV28
CDR3aa: CASSVQAGVTDTQYF

v_gene: TRBV7-9
CDR3aa: CASSWAGYTTEAFF

v_gene: TRBV10-3
CDR3aa: CAISERLAGSGEQFF

v_gene: TRBV6-4
CDR3aa: CASSDKTGGNSPLHF

v_gene: TRBV5-1
CDR3aa: CASSSGRQGSNEQFF

v_gene: TRBV4-1
CDR3aa: CASSHPTPGLESPLHF